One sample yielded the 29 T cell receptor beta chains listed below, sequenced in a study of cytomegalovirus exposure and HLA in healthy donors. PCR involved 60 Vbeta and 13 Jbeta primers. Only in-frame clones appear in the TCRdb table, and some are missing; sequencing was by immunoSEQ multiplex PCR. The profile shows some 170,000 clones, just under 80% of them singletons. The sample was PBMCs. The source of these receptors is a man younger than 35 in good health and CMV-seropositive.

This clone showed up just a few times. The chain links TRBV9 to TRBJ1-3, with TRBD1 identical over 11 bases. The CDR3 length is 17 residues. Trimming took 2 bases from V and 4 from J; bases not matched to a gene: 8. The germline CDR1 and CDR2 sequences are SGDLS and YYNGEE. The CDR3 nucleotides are TGTGCCAGCAGCGTGGGGAGGGACAGGGGGATCGGAAACACCATATATTTT. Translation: CASSVGRDRGIGNTIYF.

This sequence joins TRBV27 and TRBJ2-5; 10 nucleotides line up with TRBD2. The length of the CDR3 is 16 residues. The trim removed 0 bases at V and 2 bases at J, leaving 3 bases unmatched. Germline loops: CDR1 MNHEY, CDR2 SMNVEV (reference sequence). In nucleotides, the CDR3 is TGTGCCAGCAGTTTATCTCTAGCGGGAGCTCAAGAGACCCAGTACTTC. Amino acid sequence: CASSLSLAGAQETQYF.

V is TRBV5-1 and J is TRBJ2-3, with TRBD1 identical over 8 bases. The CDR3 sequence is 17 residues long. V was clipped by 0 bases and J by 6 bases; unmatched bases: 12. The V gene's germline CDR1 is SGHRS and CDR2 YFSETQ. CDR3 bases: TGCGCCAGCAGCTTGGTTACCAGGGCAGGGGGCTTGGATACGCAGTATTTT. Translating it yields CASSLVTRAGGLDTQYF.

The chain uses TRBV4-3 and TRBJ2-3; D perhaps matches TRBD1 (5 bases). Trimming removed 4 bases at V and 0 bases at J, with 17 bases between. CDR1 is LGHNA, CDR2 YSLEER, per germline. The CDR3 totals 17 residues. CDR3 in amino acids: CASSRRATETSTDTQYF. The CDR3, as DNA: TGCGCCAGCAGCCGAAGAGCGACAGAAACTAGCACAGATACGCAGTATTTT.

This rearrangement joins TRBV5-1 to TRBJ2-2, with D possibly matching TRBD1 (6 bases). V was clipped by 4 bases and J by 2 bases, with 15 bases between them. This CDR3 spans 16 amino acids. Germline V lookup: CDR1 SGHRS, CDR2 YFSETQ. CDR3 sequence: CASSPSDRINTGELFF. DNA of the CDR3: TGCGCCAGCAGCCCAAGCGACAGGATTAACACCGGGGAGCTGTTTTTT. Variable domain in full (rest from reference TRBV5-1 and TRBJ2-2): KAGVTQTPRYLIKTRGQQVTLSCSPISGHRSVSWYQQTPGQGLQFLFEYFSETQRNKGNFPGRFSGRQFSNSRSEMNVSTLELGDSALYLCASSPSDRINTGELFFGEGSRLTVL.

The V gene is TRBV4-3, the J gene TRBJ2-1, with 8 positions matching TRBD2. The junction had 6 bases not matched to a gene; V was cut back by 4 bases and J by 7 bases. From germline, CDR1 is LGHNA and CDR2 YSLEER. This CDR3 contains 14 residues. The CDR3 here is CASSRERESNEQFF. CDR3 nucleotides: TGCGCCAGCAGCCGAGAGCGGGAGAGTAATGAGCAGTTCTTC.

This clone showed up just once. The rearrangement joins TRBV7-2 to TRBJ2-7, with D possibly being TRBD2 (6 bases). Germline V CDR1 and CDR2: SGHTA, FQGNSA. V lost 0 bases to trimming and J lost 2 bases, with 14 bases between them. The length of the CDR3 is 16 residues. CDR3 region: CASSLARGSGTYEQYF. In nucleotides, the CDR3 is TGTGCCAGCAGCTTAGCGCGGGGTAGCGGTACCTACGAGCAGTACTTC.

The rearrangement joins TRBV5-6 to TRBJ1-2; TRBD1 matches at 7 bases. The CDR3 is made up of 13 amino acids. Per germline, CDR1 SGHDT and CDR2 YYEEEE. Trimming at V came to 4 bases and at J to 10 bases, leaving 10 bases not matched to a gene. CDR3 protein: CASSQGGGGDYTF. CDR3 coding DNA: TGTGCCAGCAGCCAGGGAGGAGGGGGCGACTACACCTTC.

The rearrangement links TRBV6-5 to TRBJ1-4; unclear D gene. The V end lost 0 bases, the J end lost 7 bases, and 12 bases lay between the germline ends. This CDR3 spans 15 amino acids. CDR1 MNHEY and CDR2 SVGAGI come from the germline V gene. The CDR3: CASSYSGLGSEKLFF. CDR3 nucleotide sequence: TGTGCCAGCAGTTACTCAGGACTCGGTAGTGAAAAACTGTTTTTT.

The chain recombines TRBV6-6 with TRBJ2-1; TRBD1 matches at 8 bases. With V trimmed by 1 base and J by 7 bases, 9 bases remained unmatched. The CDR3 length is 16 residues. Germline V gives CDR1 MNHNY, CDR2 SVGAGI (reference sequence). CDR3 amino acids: CASSYFGGQAKNEQFF. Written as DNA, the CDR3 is TGTGCCAGCAGTTACTTCGGGGGACAGGCAAAGAATGAGCAGTTCTTC.

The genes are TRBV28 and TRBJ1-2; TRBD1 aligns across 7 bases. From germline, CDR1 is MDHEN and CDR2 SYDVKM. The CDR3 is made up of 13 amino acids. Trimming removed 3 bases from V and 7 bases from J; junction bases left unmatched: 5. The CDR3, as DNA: TGTGCCAGCAGTTTGGTAGGGGGCGGTGGCTACACCTTC. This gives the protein CASSLVGGGGYTF.

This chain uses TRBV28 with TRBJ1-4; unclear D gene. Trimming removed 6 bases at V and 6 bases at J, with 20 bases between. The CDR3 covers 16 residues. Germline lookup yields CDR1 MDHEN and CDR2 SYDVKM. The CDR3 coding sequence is TGTGCCAGCAGCTCCCCCTGGCGGAGCACCGATGAAAAACTGTTTTTT. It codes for CASSSPWRSTDEKLFF.

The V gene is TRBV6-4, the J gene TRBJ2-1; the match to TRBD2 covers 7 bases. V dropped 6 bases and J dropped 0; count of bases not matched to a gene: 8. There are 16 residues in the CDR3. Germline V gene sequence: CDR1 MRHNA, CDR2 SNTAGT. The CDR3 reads CASSEDGGSSYNEQFF. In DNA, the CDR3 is TGTGCCAGCAGCGAGGATGGCGGGAGCTCCTACAATGAGCAGTTCTTC.

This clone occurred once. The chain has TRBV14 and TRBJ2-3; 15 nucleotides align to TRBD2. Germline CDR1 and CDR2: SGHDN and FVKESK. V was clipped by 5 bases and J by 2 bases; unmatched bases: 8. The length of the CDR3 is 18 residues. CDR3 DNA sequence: TGTGCCAGCAGCGACGGACTAGCGGGAGGGGACCTCACAGATACGCAGTATTTT. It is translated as CASSDGLAGGDLTDTQYF.

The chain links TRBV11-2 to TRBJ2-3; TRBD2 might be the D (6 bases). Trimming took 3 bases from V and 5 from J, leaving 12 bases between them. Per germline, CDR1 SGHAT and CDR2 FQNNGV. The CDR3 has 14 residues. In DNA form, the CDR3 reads TGTGCCAGCAGCTTTGGACCCGGGGGAGATACGCAGTATTTT. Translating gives CASSFGPGGDTQYF.

CDR3 in amino acids: CASVFDRDTGNTIYF. In DNA, the CDR3 is TGTGCCAGCGTCTTTGACAGGGATACTGGAAACACCATATATTTT. The chain is built from TRBV2 and TRBJ1-3, with 7 bases aligning to TRBD1. The CDR3 is 15 amino acids. Looked up from germline, CDR1 is SNHLY and CDR2 is FYNNEI. Trimming took 8 bases from V and 2 from J; bases not matched to a gene: 9.

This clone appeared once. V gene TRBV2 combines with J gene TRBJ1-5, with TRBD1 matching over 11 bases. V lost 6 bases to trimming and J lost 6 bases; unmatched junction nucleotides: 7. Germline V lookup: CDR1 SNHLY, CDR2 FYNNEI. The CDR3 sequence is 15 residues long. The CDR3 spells CASSGDRGLGQPQHF. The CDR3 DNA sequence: TGTGCCAGCAGCGGGGACAGGGGGTTGGGTCAGCCCCAGCATTTT.

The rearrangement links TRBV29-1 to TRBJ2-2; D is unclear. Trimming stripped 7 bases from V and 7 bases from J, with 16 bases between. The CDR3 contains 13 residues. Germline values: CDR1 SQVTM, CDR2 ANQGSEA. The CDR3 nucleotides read TGCAGCGCGTGTGACTGGAGTAGCGGGGAGCTGTTTTTT. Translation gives CSACDWSSGELFF.

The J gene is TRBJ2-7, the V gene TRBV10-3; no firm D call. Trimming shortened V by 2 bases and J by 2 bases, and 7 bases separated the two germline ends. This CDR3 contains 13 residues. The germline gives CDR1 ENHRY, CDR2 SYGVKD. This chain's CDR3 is CAISETGAYEQYF. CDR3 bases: TGTGCCATCAGTGAGACTGGAGCCTACGAGCAGTACTTC.

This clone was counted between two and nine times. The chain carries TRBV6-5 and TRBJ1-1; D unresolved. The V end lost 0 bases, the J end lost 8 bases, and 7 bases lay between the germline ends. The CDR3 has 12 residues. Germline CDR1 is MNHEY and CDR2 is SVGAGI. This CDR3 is CASSYSGREAFF. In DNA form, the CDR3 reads TGTGCCAGCAGTTACTCTGGCAGAGAAGCTTTCTTT.

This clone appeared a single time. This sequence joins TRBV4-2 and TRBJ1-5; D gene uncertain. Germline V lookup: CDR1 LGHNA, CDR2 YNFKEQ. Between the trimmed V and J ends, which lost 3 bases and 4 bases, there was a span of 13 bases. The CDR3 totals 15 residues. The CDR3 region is CASSQGEMENQPQHF. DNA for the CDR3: TGTGCCAGCAGCCAGGGCGAGATGGAAAATCAGCCCCAGCATTTT.

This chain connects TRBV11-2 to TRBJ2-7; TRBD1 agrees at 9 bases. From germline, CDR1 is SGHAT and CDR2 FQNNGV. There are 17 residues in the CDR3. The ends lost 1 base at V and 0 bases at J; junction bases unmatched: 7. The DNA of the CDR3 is TGTGCCAGCAGCTTAGCTTGGGGACAGGGCAGCTCCTACGAGCAGTACTTC. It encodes CASSLAWGQGSSYEQYF.

CDR3 bases: TGTGCCAGCAGTTCCCCGGGACTCCAGTTCTTC. Its protein is CASSSPGLQFF. The chain uses TRBV28 and TRBJ2-1; the D gene is possibly TRBD2 (6 bases). Trimming cost V 4 bases and J 13 bases, with 11 bases left between them. The CDR3 has 11 amino acids. CDR1 is MDHEN and CDR2 is SYDVKM in the germline V gene. Filled out from reference TRBV28 and TRBJ2-1, the complete variable domain reads DVKVTQSSRYLVKRTGEKVFLECVQDMDHENMFWYRQDPGLGLRLIYFSYDVKMKEKGDIPEGYSVSREKKERFSLILESASTNQTSMYLCASSSPGLQFFGPGTRLTVL.

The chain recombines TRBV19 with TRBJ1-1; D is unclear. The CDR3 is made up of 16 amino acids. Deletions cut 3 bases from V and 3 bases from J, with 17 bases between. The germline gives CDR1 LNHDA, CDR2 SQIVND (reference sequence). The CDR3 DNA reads TGTGCCAGTAGTATCCGTAAAGTCGCGTTCGACACTGAAGCTTTCTTT. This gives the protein CASSIRKVAFDTEAFF.

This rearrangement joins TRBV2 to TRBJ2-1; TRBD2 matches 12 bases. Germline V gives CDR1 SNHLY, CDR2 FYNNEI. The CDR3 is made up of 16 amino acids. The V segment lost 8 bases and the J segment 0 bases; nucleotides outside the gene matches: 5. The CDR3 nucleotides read TGTGCCAGCGCTAGCGGGAGGGAAAGCTCCTACAATGAGCAGTTCTTC. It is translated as CASASGRESSYNEQFF.

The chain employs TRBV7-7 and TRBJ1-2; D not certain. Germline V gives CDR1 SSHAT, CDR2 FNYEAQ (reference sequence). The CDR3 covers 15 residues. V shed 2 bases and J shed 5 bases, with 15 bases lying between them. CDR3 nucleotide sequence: TGTGCCAGCAGCTTAATGTCATGGAGTGTGTATGGCTACACCTTC. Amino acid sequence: CASSLMSWSVYGYTF.

Here the CDR3 DNA reads TGTGCCAGCAGTCCTAAAGGCCCCGACAGTAACTATGGCTACACCTTC. Amino acid sequence: CASSPKGPDSNYGYTF. The chain carries TRBV6-6 and TRBJ1-2, with TRBD1 as a possible D gene (5 bases). This CDR3 is built from 16 residues. Germline V gives CDR1 MNHNY, CDR2 SVGAGI (reference sequence). Trimming took 5 bases from V and 1 from J, leaving 17 bases between them.

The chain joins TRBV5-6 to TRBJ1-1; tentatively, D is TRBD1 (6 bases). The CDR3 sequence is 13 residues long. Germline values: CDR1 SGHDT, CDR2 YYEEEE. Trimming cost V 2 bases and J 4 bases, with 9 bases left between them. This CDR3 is CASSFGRGTEAFF. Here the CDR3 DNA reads TGTGCCAGCAGCTTTGGCAGGGGCACTGAAGCTTTCTTT.

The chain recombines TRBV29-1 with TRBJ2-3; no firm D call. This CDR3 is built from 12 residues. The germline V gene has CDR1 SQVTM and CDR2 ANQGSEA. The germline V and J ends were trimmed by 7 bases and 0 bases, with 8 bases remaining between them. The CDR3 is CSATSSTDTQYF. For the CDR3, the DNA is TGCAGCGCGACAAGTAGCACAGATACGCAGTATTTT.